Following are 3 T cell receptor beta chains from one sample sequenced in a study of cytomegalovirus exposure and HLA in healthy donors. Using immunoSEQ multiplex PCR, the repertoire was profiled, and TCRdb retains in-frame clones only, with some absent. The top ten hold 0.95% to 1.5% of the sample, which has under 80,000 clones, around 89% seen once. What was sequenced was PBMCs. Receptor source: a woman under 30 in good health and CMV-seronegative.

The rearrangement links TRBV6-5 to TRBJ1-2, with a tentative D call TRBD1 (6 bases). Germline-derived CDR1 and CDR2 are MNHEY and SVGAGI. The CDR3 spans 13 residues. Trimming pared 2 bases from V and 7 bases from J, leaving 11 bases between. CDR3 region: CASSYGNRAGYTF. As DNA, the CDR3 is TGTGCCAGCAGTTACGGGAACAGGGCTGGCTACACCTTC.

In this sample, this clone turned up once. V gene TRBV11-2 combines with J gene TRBJ1-2, with unresolved D. Trimming took off 8 bases at V and 2 bases at J, with 15 bases between the two ends. Looked up from germline, CDR1 is SGHAT and CDR2 is FQNNGV. CDR3 length equals 14 residues. The CDR3 is CASGSWEINYGYTF. In nucleotides, the CDR3 is TGTGCCAGCGGCAGCTGGGAGATCAACTATGGCTACACCTTC. The entire variable domain, with the rest obtained from reference TRBV11-2 and TRBJ1-2, is as follows: EAGVAQSPRYKIIEKRQSVAFWCNPISGHATLYWYQQILGQGPKLLIQFQNNGVVDDSQLPKDRFSAERLKGVDSTLKIQPAKLEDSAVYLCASGSWEINYGYTFGSGTRLTVV.

The genes are TRBV7-2 and TRBJ2-1; D not certain. Germline CDR1 is SGHTA and CDR2 is FQGNSA. CDR3 length: 13 residues. Trimming shortened V by 5 bases and J by 6 bases, and 11 bases separated the two germline ends. CDR3 sequence (DNA): TGTGCCAGCAGCCCGAGTAGCCTCAATGAGCAGTTCTTC. It translates to CASSPSSLNEQFF.